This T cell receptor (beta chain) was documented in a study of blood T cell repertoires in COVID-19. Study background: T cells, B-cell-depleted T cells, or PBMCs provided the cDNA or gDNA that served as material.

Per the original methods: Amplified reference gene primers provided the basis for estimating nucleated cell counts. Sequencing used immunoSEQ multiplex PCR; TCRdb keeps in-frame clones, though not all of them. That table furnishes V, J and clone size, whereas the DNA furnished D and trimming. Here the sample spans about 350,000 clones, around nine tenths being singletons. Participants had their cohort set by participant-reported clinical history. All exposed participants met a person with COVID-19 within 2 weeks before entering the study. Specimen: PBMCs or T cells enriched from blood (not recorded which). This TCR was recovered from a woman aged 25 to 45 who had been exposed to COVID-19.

The CDR3 region is CASSSRQGYNEKLFF. CDR3 DNA sequence: TGTGCCAGCAGCTCCAGACAGGGCTACAATGAAAAACTGTTTTTT. The chain has TRBV9 and TRBJ1-4; 7 nucleotides line up with TRBD1. From germline, CDR1 is SGDLS and CDR2 YYNGEE. The CDR3 contains 15 residues. The J segment lost 5 bases and the V segment lost 4 bases, leaving 8 bases of the junction unmatched.